This TCR beta chain was recorded in a study of T cell responses to AZD1222 COVID-19 vaccine. Produced via immunoSEQ multiplex PCR; TCRdb's table is partial and in-frame only. The table has about 160,000 clones, approximately 90% seen once; the top ten hold more than 3%. CDR3 length equals 14 residues. The germline V gene has CDR1 MNHEY and CDR2 SMNVEV (reference sequence). The V end was cut by 4 bases, the J end by 2 bases, with 12 bases between. With respect to this clone: The same CDR3 is also encoded by other DNA sequences in this sample.

The clonotype originates from an adult who received the AZD1222 COVID-19 vaccine. This specimen was peripheral blood, taken 28 days after the second AZD1222 dose. The V call is TRBV27, the J call TRBJ2-7, with D tentatively TRBD1 (6 bases). The CDR3 spells CASSSKTGTYEQYF. CDR3 DNA: TGTGCCAGCAGTTCCAAGACAGGAACCTACGAGCAGTACTTC.